This T cell receptor (beta chain) comes out of a study of blood T cell repertoires in COVID-19. In the authors' methods: Estimation of nucleated cell counts was performed using reference gene primer amplification. TCRdb's table, derived via immunoSEQ multiplex PCR, lists solely in-frame clones and lacks some. V and J calls and clone size are given by that table; D and trimming were obtained from the DNA. The sample holds 150,000 to 200,000 clones, 80% to 85% seen once. The junction had 6 bases not matched to a gene; V was cut back by 4 bases and J by 4 bases. Germline values: CDR1 SGDLS, CDR2 YYNGEE. The CDR3 covers 15 residues.

This receptor was identified in a woman of 80 years or more with active or convalescent COVID-19. V gene TRBV9 combines with J gene TRBJ2-1; 9 bases match TRBD2. Specimen: peripheral blood. As DNA, the CDR3 is TGTGCCAGCAGCTACGGACTAGCGCGGTACAATGAGCAGTTCTTC. This codes for CASSYGLARYNEQFF.